Listed here is a single TCR beta chain. Assay used: immunoSEQ multiplex PCR; TCRdb lists only in-frame clones, some missing. The table includes about 270,000 clones, 70% to 90% detected once. V was pared by 5 bases and J by 3 bases, with 8 bases of the junction left unmatched. CDR1 is MNHNY and CDR2 is SVGAGI in the germline V gene (reference sequence). This CDR3 has 16 amino acids. The data derive from a study of blood T cell repertoires in COVID-19. This TCR was recovered from a woman in her thirties or forties with acute COVID-19. The V and J genes are TRBV6-6 and TRBJ1-4; 8 positions agree with TRBD1. The specimen sequenced was PBMCs or T cells enriched from blood (not recorded which). CDR3 region: CASSPPRQGSNEKLFF. The DNA for the CDR3 is TGTGCCAGCAGTCCGCCCCGACAGGGGTCTAATGAAAAACTGTTTTTT.